There are many counts of the clone carrying this TCR beta chain. The antigen remains undetermined. For sequencing, patients were chosen who had shown expansion of CD8+CD57+ cells by flow cytometry. Profiling that covered TCR beta VDJ and CDR3 relied on genomic DNA as its template. TCRdb re-derived calls from the reads in MiXCR, one entry per CDR3 protein. Of 150,000 to 200,000 distinct CDR3 sequences listed, roughly 50% are singletons. This entry belongs to a study of CD8+CD57+ T cells in acquired aplastic anemia. Study background: The DNA of sorted CD4+ and CD8+ cells averaged roughly 3.2 ug.

Study-wide points: Between patients and controls, 25 to 35 CD8+ CDR3 sequences were found in common.

Deletions cut 5 bases from V and 5 bases from J, with 9 bases between. The CDR3 consists of 13 residues. The V gene's germline CDR1 is SGHVS and CDR2 FNYEAQ. The chain combines TRBV7-6 with TRBJ2-2; D assignment may be TRBD1 or TRBD2 (6 bases each). The sample consisted of sorted CD4+, CD8+, or CD8+CD57+ T cells (not recorded which) from PBMCs. This sequence originates from a human donor with aplastic anemia. CDR3 DNA sequence: TGTGCCAGCAGCGTAGGGGGGACCGGGGAGCTGTTTTTT. Translating it yields CASSVGGTGELFF.